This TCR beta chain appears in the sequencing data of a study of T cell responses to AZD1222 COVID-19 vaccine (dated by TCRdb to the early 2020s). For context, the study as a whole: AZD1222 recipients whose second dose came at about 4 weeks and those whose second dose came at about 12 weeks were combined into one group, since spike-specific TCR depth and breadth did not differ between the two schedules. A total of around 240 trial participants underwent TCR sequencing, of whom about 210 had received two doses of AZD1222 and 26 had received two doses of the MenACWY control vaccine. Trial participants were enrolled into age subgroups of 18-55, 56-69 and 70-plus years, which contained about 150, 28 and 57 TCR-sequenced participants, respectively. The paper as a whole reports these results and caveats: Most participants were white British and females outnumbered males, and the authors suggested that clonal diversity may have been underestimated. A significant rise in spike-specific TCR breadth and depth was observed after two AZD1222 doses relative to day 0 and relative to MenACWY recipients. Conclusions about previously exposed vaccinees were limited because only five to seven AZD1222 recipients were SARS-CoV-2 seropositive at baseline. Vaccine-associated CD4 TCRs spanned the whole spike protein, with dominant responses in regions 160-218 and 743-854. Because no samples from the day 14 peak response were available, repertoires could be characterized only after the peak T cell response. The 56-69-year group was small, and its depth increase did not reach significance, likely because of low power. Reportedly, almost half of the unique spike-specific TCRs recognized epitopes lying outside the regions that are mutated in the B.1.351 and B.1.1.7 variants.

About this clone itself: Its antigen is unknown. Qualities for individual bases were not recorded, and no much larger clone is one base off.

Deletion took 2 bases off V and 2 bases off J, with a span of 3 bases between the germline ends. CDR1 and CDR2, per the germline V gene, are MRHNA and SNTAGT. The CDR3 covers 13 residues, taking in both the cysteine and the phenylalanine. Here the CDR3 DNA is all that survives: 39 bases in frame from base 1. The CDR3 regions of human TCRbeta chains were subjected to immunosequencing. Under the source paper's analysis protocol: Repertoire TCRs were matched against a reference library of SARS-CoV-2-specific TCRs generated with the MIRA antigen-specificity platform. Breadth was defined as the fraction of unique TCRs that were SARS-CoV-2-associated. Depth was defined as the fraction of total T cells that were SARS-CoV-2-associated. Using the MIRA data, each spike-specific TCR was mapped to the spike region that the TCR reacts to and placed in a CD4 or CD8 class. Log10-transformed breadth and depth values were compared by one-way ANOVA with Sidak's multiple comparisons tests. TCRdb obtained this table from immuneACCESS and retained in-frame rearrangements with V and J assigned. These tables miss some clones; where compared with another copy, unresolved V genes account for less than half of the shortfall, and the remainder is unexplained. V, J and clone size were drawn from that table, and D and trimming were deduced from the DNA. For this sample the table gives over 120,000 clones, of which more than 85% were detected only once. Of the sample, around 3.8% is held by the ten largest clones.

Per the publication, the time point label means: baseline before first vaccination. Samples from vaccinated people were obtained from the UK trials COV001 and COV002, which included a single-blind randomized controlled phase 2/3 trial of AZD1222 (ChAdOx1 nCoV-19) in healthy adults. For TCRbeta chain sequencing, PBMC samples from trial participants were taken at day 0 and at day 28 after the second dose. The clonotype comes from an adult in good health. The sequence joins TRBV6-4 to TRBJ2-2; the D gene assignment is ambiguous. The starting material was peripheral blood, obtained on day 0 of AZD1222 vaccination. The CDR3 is CASSDKNTGELFF. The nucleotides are TGTGCCAGCAGTGACAAAAACACCGGGGAGCTGTTTTTT.